This entry is about one TCR beta chain. What it recognizes is unknown. Reverse transcription of roughly 0.45 to 1 ug RNA was performed with random hexamers. One entry per CDR3 protein results from TCRdb running MiXCR on the immunoSEQ multiplex PCR reads. The table has 300,000 or so distinct CDR3 sequences, about 90% seen once. V lost 1 base to trimming and J lost 5 bases; unmatched junction nucleotides: 4. The CDR3 has 15 residues. Germline assignment: CDR1 KGHSH and CDR2 LQKENI. These data belong to a study of CD8 T cells in Susac syndrome. Points from the study as a whole: It was acknowledged by the study that relatively few individuals were included in its TCR sequencing and HLA analysis.

Negative isolation was used for CD8+ and CD4+ T cells, and FACS enrichment was applied to TEMRA cells. This rearrangement joins TRBV18 to TRBJ2-7; TRBD1 matches at 11 bases. This clonotype was sampled from a human donor with multiple sclerosis. Sequencing was performed on CD4+ T cells from PBMCs. The CDR3 is CASSPLGTGGDEQYF. Written as DNA, the CDR3 is TGTGCCAGCTCACCACTCGGGACAGGGGGTGACGAGCAGTACTTC.